Listed below are T cell receptor beta chains from one sample, sequenced in a study of blood T cell repertoires in COVID-19. Assay: immunoSEQ multiplex PCR; the TCRdb copy retains only in-frame clones and omits some. The sample has 20,000 to 30,000 clones, roughly 89% seen once; the top ten hold over 1.5%. The material sequenced was peripheral blood. The receptors here all came from a woman in her sixties with active COVID-19. CDR3s include the opening cysteine and the closing phenylalanine or tryptophan. The order of the fields is D gene, clone size, V gene, J gene, CDR3 protein, CDR3 DNA. The D gene is left open where the match is weak. Not all rows give a size; the values are once, few, many and, for expanded clones, a class.

TRBD1	NA	TRBV6-6	TRBJ2-6	CASSRQGHSGANVLTF	TGTGCCAGCAGTCGACAGGGACACTCTGGGGCCAACGTCCTGACTTTC
NA	NA	TRBV18	TRBJ1-1	CASSPPGPRGYTEAFF	TGTGCCAGCTCACCACCAGGTCCCCGGGGTTACACTGAAGCTTTCTTT
NA	NA	TRBV7-2	TRBJ1-5	CASSFTPGHFQDNQPQHF	TGTGCCAGCAGCTTTACCCCTGGACACTTCCAAGACAATCAGCCCCAGCATTTT
NA	NA	TRBV5-6	TRBJ2-2	CASSSPGQTNTGELFF	TGTGCCAGCAGTTCCCCGGGACAAACGAACACCGGGGAGCTGTTTTTT
TRBD2	NA	TRBV10-2	TRBJ2-7	CASSESTGGPSEQYF	TGCGCCAGCAGTGAGTCAACGGGAGGGCCGTCTGAGCAGTACTTC
NA	NA	TRBV5-1	TRBJ2-7	CASSMDGEQYF	TGCGCCAGCAGCATGGACGGTGAGCAGTACTTC
NA	few	TRBV14	TRBJ2-7	CASSQGDWTNEQYF	TGTGCCAGCAGCCAAGGGGACTGGACGAACGAGCAGTACTTC
TRBD2	NA	TRBV4-1	TRBJ2-7	CASRQFGLAVYEQYF	TGCGCCAGCAGACAGTTTGGGCTAGCGGTTTACGAGCAGTACTTC
TRBD1	NA	TRBV18	TRBJ2-1	CASSSTGGDYNEQFF	TGTGCCAGCTCGTCTACAGGGGGCGATTACAATGAGCAGTTCTTC
NA	NA	TRBV19	TRBJ2-5	CASSMGRGETQYF	TGTGCCAGTAGTATGGGCAGGGGTGAGACCCAGTACTTC
TRBD2	NA	TRBV5-5	TRBJ2-7	CASSLIAGVYEQYF	TGTGCCAGCAGCTTAATCGCGGGAGTCTACGAGCAGTACTTC
TRBD1	NA	TRBV3-1/TRBV3-2	TRBJ2-7	CASSHNGQDVYEQYF	TGTGCCAGCAGCCACAACGGACAGGACGTCTACGAGCAGTACTTC
TRBD1	NA	TRBV6-2/TRBV6-3	TRBJ1-5	CASSYSRGQGMYSNQPQHF	TGTGCCAGCAGTTACTCGAGGGGACAGGGAATGTATAGCAATCAGCCCCAGCATTTT
TRBD2	NA	TRBV7-2	TRBJ2-1	CASSVPSGVRGTEQFF	TGTGCCAGCAGCGTACCTAGCGGCGTACGGGGCACTGAGCAGTTCTTC
NA	NA	TRBV5-1	TRBJ2-1	CASSSPRGAGRSNEQFF	TGCGCCAGCAGCTCCCCCCGGGGGGCGGGACGGTCGAATGAGCAGTTCTTC
TRBD2	NA	TRBV9	TRBJ2-2	CASSGWREPTGELFF	TGTGCCAGCAGCGGCTGGCGGGAGCCCACCGGGGAGCTGTTTTTT
TRBD1	NA	TRBV29-1	TRBJ1-4	CSVAGTDNEKLFF	TGCAGCGTGGCCGGGACAGATAATGAAAAACTGTTTTTT
TRBD1	NA	TRBV15	TRBJ2-7	CATSREGNRGVYEQYF	TGTGCCACCAGCAGAGAGGGTAACAGGGGGGTCTACGAGCAGTACTTC
NA	NA	TRBV5-4	TRBJ2-3	CASSLAPSPTDTQYF	TGTGCCAGCAGCTTGGCCCCTTCCCCCACAGATACGCAGTATTTT
NA	NA	TRBV6-2/TRBV6-3	TRBJ1-2	CASSYPDSGTF	TGTGCCAGCAGTTACCCGGACAGCGGTACCTTC
NA	NA	TRBV7-7	TRBJ2-1	CASSPGGNSGEQFF	TGTGCCAGCAGCCCCGGGGGTAATAGTGGTGAGCAGTTCTTC
TRBD1	once	TRBV6-2/TRBV6-3	TRBJ2-7	CASSWRPGTGAYEQYF	TGTGCCAGCAGTTGGCGGCCCGGGACAGGCGCTTACGAGCAGTACTTC
NA	once	TRBV19	TRBJ2-1	CASSWDSYSYNEQFF	TGTGCCAGTAGCTGGGACTCCTATTCCTACAATGAGCAGTTCTTC
NA	NA	TRBV28	TRBJ2-3	CAIKPGQHTDTQYF	TGTGCCATCAAACCGGGACAACACACAGATACGCAGTATTTT
TRBD2	NA	TRBV19	TRBJ2-1	CASSIRLAGPYIEQFF	TGTGCCAGTAGTATCAGACTAGCGGGACCTTACATTGAGCAGTTCTTC
TRBD1	NA	TRBV5-1	TRBJ2-1	CASSLGSGTGKGDEQFF	TGCGCCAGCAGCTTGGGATCTGGGACAGGGAAAGGGGATGAGCAGTTCTTC
TRBD2	NA	TRBV7-9	TRBJ2-1	CASSLAASYNEQFF	TGTGCCAGCAGCCTAGCGGCTAGCTACAATGAGCAGTTCTTC
TRBD2	NA	TRBV11-2	TRBJ2-3	CASSLGLAGVDTQYF	TGTGCCAGCAGCTTAGGATTAGCGGGAGTAGATACGCAGTATTTT
TRBD2	NA	TRBV27	TRBJ2-1	CASSLILGGSSYNEQFF	TGTGCCAGCAGTTTGATATTAGGCGGGAGCTCCTACAATGAGCAGTTCTTC
NA	NA	TRBV7-2	TRBJ2-7	CASSLAASTSYEQYF	TGTGCCAGCAGCTTAGCGGCTAGCACGTCCTACGAGCAGTACTTC
TRBD2	NA	TRBV11-3	TRBJ2-1	CASSMGLASYNEQFF	TGTGCCAGCAGCATGGGACTAGCGTCCTACAATGAGCAGTTCTTC
TRBD2	NA	TRBV10-1	TRBJ2-3	CAKGSGKSTDTQYF	TGCGCCAAAGGTAGCGGGAAGAGCACAGATACGCAGTATTTT
NA	NA	TRBV11-2	TRBJ2-1	CASSLTRRSPGNNEQFF	TGTGCCAGCAGCTTAACCCGGAGGAGTCCCGGCAACAATGAGCAGTTCTTC
TRBD1	NA	TRBV28	TRBJ2-1	CASSLGTGVNEQFF	TGTGCCAGCAGCCTGGGGACAGGGGTGAATGAGCAGTTCTTC
NA	NA	TRBV19	TRBJ2-5	CASSLGGNQETQYF	TGTGCCAGTAGTTTAGGCGGAAACCAAGAGACCCAGTACTTC
TRBD2	NA	TRBV10-2	TRBJ2-1	CASSERARTSGRGNEQFF	TGCGCCAGCAGTGAGAGAGCAAGGACTAGCGGGAGAGGTAATGAGCAGTTCTTC
NA	NA	TRBV5-1	TRBJ2-2	CASSLEGAGELFF	TGCGCCAGCAGCTTGGAGGGGGCCGGGGAGCTGTTTTTT
TRBD1	NA	TRBV10-3	TRBJ1-2	CATRTGGYGYTF	TGTGCCACAAGGACAGGGGGCTATGGCTACACCTTC
TRBD2	once	TRBV10-3	TRBJ2-1	CAIRPSGGGLAGLPSLYNEQFF	TGTGCCATCAGGCCTAGTGGGGGGGGACTAGCGGGACTCCCTTCCCTGTACAATGAGCAGTTCTTC
TRBD1	few	TRBV27	TRBJ1-2	CASSLKGGGDYGYTF	TGTGCCAGCAGTTTAAAAGGGGGCGGGGACTATGGCTACACCTTC
TRBD1	NA	TRBV7-2	TRBJ2-7	CASSLMGQGYEQYF	TGTGCCAGCAGCTTAATGGGACAGGGTTACGAGCAGTACTTC
NA	once	TRBV19	TRBJ2-2	CASSIYGRGANTGELFF	TGTGCCAGTAGTATATATGGCCGGGGAGCGAACACCGGGGAGCTGTTTTTT
TRBD1	NA	TRBV11-2	TRBJ2-7	CASSSTGTGAYEQYF	TGTGCCAGCAGCTCCACCGGGACAGGAGCCTACGAGCAGTACTTC
NA	NA	TRBV5-1	TRBJ2-1	CASSLEPRNEQFF	TGCGCCAGCAGCTTGGAACCGCGGAATGAGCAGTTCTTC
TRBD2	NA	TRBV19	TRBJ2-3	CASSIISSGGVTDTQYF	TGTGCCAGTAGTATAATATCTAGCGGGGGAGTCACAGATACGCAGTATTTT
NA	NA	TRBV4-1	TRBJ2-7	CASSQVWRGYEQYF	TGCGCCAGCAGCCAAGTTTGGCGGGGCTACGAGCAGTACTTC
NA	NA	TRBV14	TRBJ1-2	CASSQDSGIKGYTF	TGTGCCAGCAGCCAAGATTCCGGGATTAAGGGCTACACCTTC
NA	NA	TRBV5-6	TRBJ1-2	CASSLGGDGYTF	TGTGCCAGCAGCTTGGGCGGGGATGGCTACACCTTC
NA	NA	TRBV20-1	TRBJ2-3	CSASSRLARRTDTQYF	TGCAGTGCTAGTTCCAGGCTAGCGCGTCGCACAGATACGCAGTATTTT
NA	NA	TRBV6-5	TRBJ2-2	CASRRGGVDTGELFF	TGTGCCAGCAGGAGAGGGGGGGTGGACACCGGGGAGCTGTTTTTT
NA	NA	TRBV10-3	TRBJ2-5	CATRVTGRVQETQYF	TGTGCCACCCGAGTAACAGGGAGGGTCCAAGAGACCCAGTACTTC
TRBD1	NA	TRBV30	TRBJ1-2	CAWSVRGTGIRYTF	TGTGCCTGGAGTGTTCGAGGGACAGGGATTCGCTACACCTTC
NA	NA	TRBV30	TRBJ1-2	CAWSAAARQEDGYTF	TGTGCCTGGAGTGCTGCGGCCCGACAGGAGGATGGCTACACCTTC